This T cell receptor beta chain was observed in a study of shared clonotypes between healthy human individuals. Study conclusions and caveats: Naive CD4 clonotypes were shared across a handful of donors at roughly 5%.

On this clone itself: Its antigen remains unidentified.

Method: immunoSEQ multiplex PCR; TCRdb's copy keeps in-frame clones and lacks some. The data contain millions of clones, less than 95% of them seen just once; the ten biggest clones take up 1% to 1.3%. The germline gives CDR1 MDHEN, CDR2 SYDVKM. The CDR3 is made up of 17 amino acids. V lost 0 bases to trimming and J lost 3 bases; unmatched junction nucleotides: 8. Naive CD8 cells, CD45RO-negative and positively selected for CCR7, excluded terminally differentiated effector memory CD45RA+ cells. Sequencing was performed on naive CD8+ T cells sorted from blood. The rearrangement joins TRBV28 to TRBJ2-5; TRBD1 matches 9 bases. This TCR came from a man in his late teens or twenties in good health. In nucleotides, the CDR3 is TGTGCCAGCAGTTTATGGCCGGGGAGGGACAGGGAAGAGACCCAGTACTTC. It codes for CASSLWPGRDREETQYF.